This T cell receptor beta chain was sequenced during a study of cytomegalovirus exposure and HLA in healthy donors. General study findings and limits: TCR clusters originating in the first cohort tended to co-occur in the roughly 120 validation repertoires, according to a later analysis. Around 160 TCR beta chains were listed as cytomegalovirus-associated.

Comments on this clone: Its antigen is not known.

The method was immunoSEQ multiplex PCR; TCRdb's version includes in-frame clones alone and lacks a portion of them. The sample includes approximately 300,000 clones, just over 85% of them seen just once. Separate from the roughly 670-subject first cohort, the approximately 120-subject validation cohort was the one that the donors belonged to. Sequencing was done on a sample of PBMCs. The sequence was obtained from a woman between 18 and 29 years old in good health and CMV-seronegative.

The CDR3 spells CASSLAQNTEAFF. CDR3 bases: TGTGCCAGCTCATTAGCCCAGAACACTGAAGCTTTCTTT. This rearrangement joins TRBV18 to TRBJ1-1; no definite D call. The germline CDR1 and CDR2 sequences are KGHSH and LQKENI. This CDR3 has 13 residues. V lost 5 bases and J 1 base, leaving 8 bases between the germline ends.